This T cell receptor beta chain comes out of a study of T cells after yellow fever vaccination. Study-level information: Preparation of fractions with low cell numbers was performed using SMART-Seq v4 Ultra Low Input. Study results and caveats: Abundant clonotypes from the bulk population could have been carried over as contaminants into FACS-sorted repertoires.

The 5'RACE template-switching step produced TCR cDNA and added a universal primer site and UMIs. Each CDR3 protein gets one entry after TCRdb re-called the 5' RACE reads with MiXCR. Of some 300,000 distinct CDR3 sequences in the sample, around 9.3% are singletons; the top ten hold approximately 3.3%. The sample holds many counts of this clonotype. As yet, its antigen is unknown. Trimming left V 3 bases short and J 6 bases short, with 10 bases between. Germline lookup yields CDR1 SQVTM and CDR2 ANQGSEA. There are 12 residues in the CDR3. The sequence derives from a man aged 18 to 30 who received the YFV17D yellow fever vaccine. The chain recombines TRBV29-1 with TRBJ2-3, with D perhaps matching TRBD1 or TRBD2 (5 bases each). This material consisted of CD4+ T cells sorted from PBMCs, taken 5 days after the yellow fever booster vaccination. DNA of the CDR3: TGCAGCGTTGAGTTAGGGGACGATACGCAGTATTTT. This gives the protein CSVELGDDTQYF.